This paragraph covers one TCR beta chain sequence. The target antigen is unknown. Per germline, CDR1 SGHDT and CDR2 YYEEEE. V was pared by 6 bases and J by 4 bases, with 18 bases between. The length of the CDR3 is 15 residues. This entry belongs to a study of CD8 T cells in ankylosing spondylitis. Study-wide results and limits: A motif of fewer than ten highly homologous TCR beta variants was seen as apparently characteristic of ankylosing spondylitis blood. Researchers reportedly found disease-linked clones significantly enriched in matched ankylosing spondylitis synovial fluid. Reports of some motif variants in reactive arthritis synovial fluid and blood predate this one.

Quantitative 5'-RACE was performed with molecular barcodes, and it yielded the TCR beta libraries. TCRdb re-derived calls from the 5' RACE reads in MiXCR, one entry per CDR3 protein. The table has about 480,000 distinct CDR3 sequences, 15% to 20% seen once. The sequence was collected from a male donor with ankylosing spondylitis. The chain combines TRBV5-6 with TRBJ2-3, with D tentatively TRBD2 (7 bases). Sequencing was done on a sample of blood, either unsorted or a sorted T cell fraction (not recorded which). CDR3 DNA: TGTGCCAGCACCATTAGGGGGGGCGGGGCAGATACGCAGTATTTT. Translating it yields CASTIRGGGADTQYF.